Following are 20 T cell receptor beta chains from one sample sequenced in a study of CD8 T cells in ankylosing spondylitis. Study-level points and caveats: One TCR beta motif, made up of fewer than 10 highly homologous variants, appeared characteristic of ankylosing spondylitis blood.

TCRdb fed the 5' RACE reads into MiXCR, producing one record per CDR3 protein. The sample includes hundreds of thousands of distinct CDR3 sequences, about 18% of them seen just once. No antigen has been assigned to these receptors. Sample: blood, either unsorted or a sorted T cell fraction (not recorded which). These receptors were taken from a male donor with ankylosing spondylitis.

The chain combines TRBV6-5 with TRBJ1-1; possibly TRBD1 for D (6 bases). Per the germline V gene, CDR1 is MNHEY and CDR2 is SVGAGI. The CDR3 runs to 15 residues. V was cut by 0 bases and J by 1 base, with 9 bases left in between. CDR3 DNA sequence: TGTGCCAGCAGTTACTCGGAGACAGGGAACACTGAAGCTTTCTTT. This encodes CASSYSETGNTEAFF.

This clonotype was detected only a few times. DNA for the CDR3: TGCAGCGTTGAACCACGACAGGGTACGCATGAGACCCAGTACTTC. This gives the protein CSVEPRQGTHETQYF. The rearrangement uses TRBV29-1 and TRBJ2-5, with 7 positions matching TRBD1. The ends lost 2 bases at V and 5 bases at J; junction bases unmatched: 11. The germline V gene encodes CDR1 SQVTM and CDR2 ANQGSEA. CDR3 size: 15 residues.

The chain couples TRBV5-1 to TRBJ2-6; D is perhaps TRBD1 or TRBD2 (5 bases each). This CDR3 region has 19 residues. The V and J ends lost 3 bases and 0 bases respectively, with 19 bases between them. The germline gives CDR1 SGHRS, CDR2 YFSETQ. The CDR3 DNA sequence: TGCGCCAGCAGCTACTTCGTCGGGGCCTCGATCTCTGGGGCCAACGTCCTGACTTTC. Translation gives CASSYFVGASISGANVLTF.

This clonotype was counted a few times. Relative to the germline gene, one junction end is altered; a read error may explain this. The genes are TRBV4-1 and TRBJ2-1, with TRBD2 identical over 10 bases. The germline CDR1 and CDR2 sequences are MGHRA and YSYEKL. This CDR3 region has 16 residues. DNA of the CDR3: TGCGTCAGCAGCCAAGAAGCCGGACTAGCGGATAATGAGCAGTTCTTC. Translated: CVSSQEAGLADNEQFF.

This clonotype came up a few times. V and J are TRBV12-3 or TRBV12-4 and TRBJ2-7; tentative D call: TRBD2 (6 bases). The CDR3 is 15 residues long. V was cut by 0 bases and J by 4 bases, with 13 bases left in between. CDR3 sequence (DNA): TGTGCCAGCAGTTTAGCGCCCGATGGGGGGTACGAGCAGTACTTC. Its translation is CASSLAPDGGYEQYF.

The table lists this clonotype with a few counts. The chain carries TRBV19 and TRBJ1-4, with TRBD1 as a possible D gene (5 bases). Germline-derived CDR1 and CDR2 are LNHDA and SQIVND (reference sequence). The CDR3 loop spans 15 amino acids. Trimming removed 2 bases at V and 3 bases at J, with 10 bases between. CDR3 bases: TGTGCCAGTAGTATATTCCCGGGGCCTAATGAAAAACTGTTTTTT. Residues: CASSIFPGPNEKLFF.

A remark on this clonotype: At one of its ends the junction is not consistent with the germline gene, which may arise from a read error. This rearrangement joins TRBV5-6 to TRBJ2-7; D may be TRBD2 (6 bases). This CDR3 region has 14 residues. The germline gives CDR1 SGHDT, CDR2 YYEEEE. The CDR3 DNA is TGTTCCAGCAGCAGCCGGGTAGCGGTCTACGAGCAGTACTTC. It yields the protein CSSSSRVAVYEQYF.

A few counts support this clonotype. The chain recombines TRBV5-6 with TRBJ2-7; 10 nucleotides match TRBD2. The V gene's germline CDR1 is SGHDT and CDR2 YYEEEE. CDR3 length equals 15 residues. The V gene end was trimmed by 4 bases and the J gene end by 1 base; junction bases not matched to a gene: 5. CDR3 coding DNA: TGTGCCAGCAGCGAGGGACTAGCGAGGTCCTACGAGCAGTACTTC. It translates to CASSEGLARSYEQYF. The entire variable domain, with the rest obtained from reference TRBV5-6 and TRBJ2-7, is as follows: DAGVTQSPTHLIKTRGQQVTLRCSPKSGHDTVSWYQQALGQGPQFIFQYYEEEERQRGNFPDRFSGHQFPNYSSELNVNALLLGDSALYLCASSEGLARSYEQYFGPGTRLTVT.

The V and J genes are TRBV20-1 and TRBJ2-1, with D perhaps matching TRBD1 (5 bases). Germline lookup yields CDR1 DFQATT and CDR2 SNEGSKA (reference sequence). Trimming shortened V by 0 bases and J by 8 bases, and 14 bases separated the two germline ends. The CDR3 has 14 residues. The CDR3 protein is CSARDPSQGYEQFF. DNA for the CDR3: TGCAGTGCTAGAGATCCCAGCCAGGGCTATGAGCAGTTCTTC.

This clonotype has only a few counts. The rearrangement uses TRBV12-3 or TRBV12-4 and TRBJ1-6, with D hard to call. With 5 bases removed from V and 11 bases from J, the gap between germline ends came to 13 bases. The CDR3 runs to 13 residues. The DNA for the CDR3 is TGTGCCAGCAGTCTGACCAACGGTACACCCCTCCACTTT. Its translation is CASSLTNGTPLHF.

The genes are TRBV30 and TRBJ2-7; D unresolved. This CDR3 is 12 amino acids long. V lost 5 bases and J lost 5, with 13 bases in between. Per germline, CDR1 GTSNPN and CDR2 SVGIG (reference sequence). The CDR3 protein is CAWSNSLHEQYF. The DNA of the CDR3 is TGTGCCTGGTCGAACTCCCTCCACGAGCAGTACTTC.

This CDR3 reads CSALPFGVGRSGELFF. The CDR3, as DNA: TGCAGTGCCTTACCCTTCGGTGTGGGACGTTCCGGGGAGCTGTTTTTT. The chain carries TRBV20-1 and TRBJ2-2; D may be TRBD1 or TRBD2 (5 bases each). Germline V gives CDR1 DFQATT, CDR2 SNEGSKA (reference sequence). The CDR3 contains 16 residues. Trimming took off 6 bases at V and 6 bases at J, with 23 bases between the two ends.

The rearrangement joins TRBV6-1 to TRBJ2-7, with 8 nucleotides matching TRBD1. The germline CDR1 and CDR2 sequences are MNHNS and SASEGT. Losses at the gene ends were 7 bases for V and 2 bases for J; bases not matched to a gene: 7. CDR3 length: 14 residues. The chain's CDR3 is CASNDRGLTYEQYF. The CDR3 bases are TGTGCCAGCAATGACAGGGGACTTACCTACGAGCAGTACTTC.

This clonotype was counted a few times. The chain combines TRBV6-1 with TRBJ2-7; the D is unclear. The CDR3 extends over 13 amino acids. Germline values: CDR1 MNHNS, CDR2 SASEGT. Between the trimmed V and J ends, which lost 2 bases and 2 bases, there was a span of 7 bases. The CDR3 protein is CASSERPAYEQYF. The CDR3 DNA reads TGTGCCAGCAGTGAAAGGCCAGCCTACGAGCAGTACTTC.

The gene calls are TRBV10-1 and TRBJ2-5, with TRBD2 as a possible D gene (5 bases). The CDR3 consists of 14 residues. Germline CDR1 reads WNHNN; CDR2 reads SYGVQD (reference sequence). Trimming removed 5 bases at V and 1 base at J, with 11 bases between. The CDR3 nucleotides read TGCGCCAGCAGTAAGGACTTCTCCCAAGAGACCCAGTACTTC. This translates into CASSKDFSQETQYF.

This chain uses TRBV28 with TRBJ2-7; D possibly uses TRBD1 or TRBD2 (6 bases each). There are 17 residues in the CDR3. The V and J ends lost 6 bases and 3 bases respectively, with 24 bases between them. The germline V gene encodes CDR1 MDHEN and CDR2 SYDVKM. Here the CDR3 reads CASSHYPGELRGYEQYF. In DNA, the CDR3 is TGTGCCAGCAGCCATTATCCGGGAGAACTCAGGGGCTACGAGCAGTACTTC.

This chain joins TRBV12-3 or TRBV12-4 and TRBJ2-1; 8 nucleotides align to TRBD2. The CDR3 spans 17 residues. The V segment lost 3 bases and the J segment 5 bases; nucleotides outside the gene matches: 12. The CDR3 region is CASSLGTERGPNNEQFF. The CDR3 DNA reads TGTGCCAGCAGTTTGGGAACCGAGCGGGGGCCCAACAATGAGCAGTTCTTC.

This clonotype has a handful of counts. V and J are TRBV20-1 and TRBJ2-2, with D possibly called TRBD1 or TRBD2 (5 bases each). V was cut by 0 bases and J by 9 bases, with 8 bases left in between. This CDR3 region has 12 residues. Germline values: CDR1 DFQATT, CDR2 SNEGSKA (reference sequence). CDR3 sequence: CSARDEGWELFF. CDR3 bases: TGCAGTGCTAGAGATGAGGGGTGGGAGCTGTTTTTT.

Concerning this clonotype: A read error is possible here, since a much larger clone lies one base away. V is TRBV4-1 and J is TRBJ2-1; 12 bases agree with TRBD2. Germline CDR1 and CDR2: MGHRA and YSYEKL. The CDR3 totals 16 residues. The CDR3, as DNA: TGCGCCAGCAGCCGAATGACTAGCGGGAGAGGCAATGAGCTGTTCTTC. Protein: CASSRMTSGRGNELFF.

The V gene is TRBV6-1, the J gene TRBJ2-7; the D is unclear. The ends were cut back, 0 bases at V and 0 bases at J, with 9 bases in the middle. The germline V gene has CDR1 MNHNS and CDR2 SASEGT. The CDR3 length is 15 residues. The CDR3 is CASSEAGYPSYEQYF. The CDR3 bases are TGTGCCAGCAGTGAAGCAGGGTACCCCTCCTACGAGCAGTACTTC.